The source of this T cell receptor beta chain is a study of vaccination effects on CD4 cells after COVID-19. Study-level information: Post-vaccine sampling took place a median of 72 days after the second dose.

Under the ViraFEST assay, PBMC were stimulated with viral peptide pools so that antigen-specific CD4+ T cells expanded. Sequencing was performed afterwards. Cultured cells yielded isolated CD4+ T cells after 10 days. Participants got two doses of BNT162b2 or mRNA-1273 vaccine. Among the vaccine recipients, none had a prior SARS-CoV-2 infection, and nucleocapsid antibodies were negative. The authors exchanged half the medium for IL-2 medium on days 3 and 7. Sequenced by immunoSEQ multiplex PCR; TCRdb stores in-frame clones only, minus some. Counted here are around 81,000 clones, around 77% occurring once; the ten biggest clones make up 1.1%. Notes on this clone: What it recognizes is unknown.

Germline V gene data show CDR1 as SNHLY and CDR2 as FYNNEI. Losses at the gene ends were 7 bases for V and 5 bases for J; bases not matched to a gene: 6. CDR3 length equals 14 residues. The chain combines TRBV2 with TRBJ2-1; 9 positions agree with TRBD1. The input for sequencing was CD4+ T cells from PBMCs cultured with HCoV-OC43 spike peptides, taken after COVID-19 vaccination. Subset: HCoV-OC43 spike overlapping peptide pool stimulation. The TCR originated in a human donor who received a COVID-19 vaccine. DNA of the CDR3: TGTGCCAGCATGTTACAGGGGGCCAACAATGAGCAGTTCTTC. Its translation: CASMLQGANNEQFF.